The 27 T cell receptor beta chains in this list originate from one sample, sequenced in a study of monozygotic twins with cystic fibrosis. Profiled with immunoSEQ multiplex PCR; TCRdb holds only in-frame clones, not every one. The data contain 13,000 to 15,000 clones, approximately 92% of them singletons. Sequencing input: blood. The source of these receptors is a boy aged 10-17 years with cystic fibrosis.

The CDR3 DNA follows: TGTGCCAGCTCATTAACAGGATCGGACACTGAAGCTTTCTTT. Translating it yields CASSLTGSDTEAFF. The chain carries TRBV18 and TRBJ1-1, with D perhaps TRBD1 (5 bases). V was clipped by 5 bases and J by 3 bases, with 13 bases between them. The CDR3 consists of 14 residues. Germline V CDR1 and CDR2: KGHSH, LQKENI.

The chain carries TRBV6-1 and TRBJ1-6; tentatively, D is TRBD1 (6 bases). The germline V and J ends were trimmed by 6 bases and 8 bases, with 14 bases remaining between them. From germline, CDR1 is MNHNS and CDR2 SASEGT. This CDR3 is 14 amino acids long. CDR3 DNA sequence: TGTGCCAGCAGCAGCTGGGGGGGCGATTCACCCCTCCACTTT. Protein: CASSSWGGDSPLHF.

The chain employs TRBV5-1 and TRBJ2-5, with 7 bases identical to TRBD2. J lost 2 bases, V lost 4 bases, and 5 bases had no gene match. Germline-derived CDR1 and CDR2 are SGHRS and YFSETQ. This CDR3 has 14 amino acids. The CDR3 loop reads CASSELATQETQYF. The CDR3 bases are TGCGCCAGCAGCGAACTAGCGACGCAAGAGACCCAGTACTTC.

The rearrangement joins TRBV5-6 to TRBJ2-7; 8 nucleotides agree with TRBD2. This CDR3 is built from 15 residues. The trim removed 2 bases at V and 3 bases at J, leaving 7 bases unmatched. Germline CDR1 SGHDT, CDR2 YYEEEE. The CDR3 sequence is CASSFSLAGSYEQYF. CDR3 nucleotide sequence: TGTGCCAGCAGCTTCTCGCTAGCGGGTAGCTACGAGCAGTACTTC.

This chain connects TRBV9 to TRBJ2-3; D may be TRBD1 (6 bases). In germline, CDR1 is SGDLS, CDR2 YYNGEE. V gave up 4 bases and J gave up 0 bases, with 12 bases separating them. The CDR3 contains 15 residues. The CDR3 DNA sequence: TGTGCCAGCAGCCCGGACAGCATTAGCACAGATACGCAGTATTTT. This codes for CASSPDSISTDTQYF.

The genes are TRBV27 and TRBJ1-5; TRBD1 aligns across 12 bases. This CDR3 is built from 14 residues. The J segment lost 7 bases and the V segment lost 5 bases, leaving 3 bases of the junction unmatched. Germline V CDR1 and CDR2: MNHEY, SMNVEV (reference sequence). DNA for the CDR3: TGTGCCAGCAGTATAGGGACAGGGGGCCAGCCCCAGCATTTT. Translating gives CASSIGTGGQPQHF.

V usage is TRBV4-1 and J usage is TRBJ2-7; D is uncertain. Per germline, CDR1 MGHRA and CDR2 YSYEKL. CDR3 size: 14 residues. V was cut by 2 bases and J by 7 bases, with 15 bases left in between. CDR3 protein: CASSQIGSKREQYF. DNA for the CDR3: TGCGCCAGCAGCCAAATTGGATCTAAGAGGGAGCAGTACTTC.

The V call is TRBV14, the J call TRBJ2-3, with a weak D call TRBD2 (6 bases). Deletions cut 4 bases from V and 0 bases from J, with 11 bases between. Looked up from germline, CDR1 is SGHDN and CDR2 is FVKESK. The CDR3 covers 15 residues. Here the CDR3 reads CASSPLRGSTDTQYF. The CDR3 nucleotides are TGTGCCAGCAGCCCTCTGCGGGGAAGCACAGATACGCAGTATTTT.

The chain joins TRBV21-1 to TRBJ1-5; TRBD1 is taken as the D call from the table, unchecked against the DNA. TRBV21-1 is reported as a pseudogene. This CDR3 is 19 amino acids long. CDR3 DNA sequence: TGTGCCAGCAGCTATGACGAACCCGGACAGACCGAGGTGGGTCAGCCCCAGCATTTT. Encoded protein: CASSYDEPGQTEVGQPQHF.

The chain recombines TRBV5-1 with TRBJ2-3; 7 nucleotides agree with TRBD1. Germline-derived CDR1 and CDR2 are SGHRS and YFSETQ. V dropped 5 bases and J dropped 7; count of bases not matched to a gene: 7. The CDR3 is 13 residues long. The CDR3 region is CASSEGAPNTQYF. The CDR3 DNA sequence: TGCGCCAGCAGTGAGGGGGCGCCGAATACGCAGTATTTT. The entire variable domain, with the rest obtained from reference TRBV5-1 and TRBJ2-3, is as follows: KAGVTQTPRYLIKTRGQQVTLSCSPISGHRSVSWYQQTPGQGLQFLFEYFSETQRNKGNFPGRFSGRQFSNSRSEMNVSTLELGDSALYLCASSEGAPNTQYFGPGTRLTVL.

CDR3 region: CASSDYREGNYGYTF. The CDR3 nucleotides are TGTGCCAGCAGTGACTACAGGGAAGGAAACTATGGCTACACCTTC. The rearrangement joins TRBV6-5 to TRBJ1-2, with D perhaps matching TRBD1 (6 bases). Trimming removed 5 bases at V and 2 bases at J, with 15 bases between. Germline V gene data show CDR1 as MNHEY and CDR2 as SVGAGI. The CDR3 sequence is 15 residues long.

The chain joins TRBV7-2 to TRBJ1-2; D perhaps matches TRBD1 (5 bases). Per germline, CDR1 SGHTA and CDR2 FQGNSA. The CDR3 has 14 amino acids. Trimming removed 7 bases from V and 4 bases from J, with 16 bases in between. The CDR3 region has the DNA TGTGCCAGCACCCCGGGCTGGGGACCCTATGGCTACACCTTC. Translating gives CASTPGWGPYGYTF.

In DNA form, the CDR3 reads TGTGCCAGCAGCGAGGACCGGGACTCTCAAGAGACCCAGTACTTC. It is translated as CASSEDRDSQETQYF. The chain couples TRBV9 to TRBJ2-5; weak D call: TRBD2 (6 bases). Germline lookup yields CDR1 SGDLS and CDR2 YYNGEE. Trimming shortened V by 3 bases and J by 2 bases, and 14 bases separated the two germline ends. The CDR3 loop spans 15 amino acids.

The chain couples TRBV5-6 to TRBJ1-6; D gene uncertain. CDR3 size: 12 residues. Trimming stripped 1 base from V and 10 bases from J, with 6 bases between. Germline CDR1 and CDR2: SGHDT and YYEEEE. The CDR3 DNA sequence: TGTGCCAGCAGCTTGAGTGAATCACCCCTCCACTTT. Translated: CASSLSESPLHF.

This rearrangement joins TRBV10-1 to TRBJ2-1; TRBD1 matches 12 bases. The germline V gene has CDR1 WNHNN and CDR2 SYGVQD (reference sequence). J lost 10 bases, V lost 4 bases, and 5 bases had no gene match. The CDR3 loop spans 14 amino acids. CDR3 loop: CASSAGQGAQEQFF. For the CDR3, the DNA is TGCGCCAGCAGTGCGGGACAGGGGGCTCAGGAGCAGTTCTTC.

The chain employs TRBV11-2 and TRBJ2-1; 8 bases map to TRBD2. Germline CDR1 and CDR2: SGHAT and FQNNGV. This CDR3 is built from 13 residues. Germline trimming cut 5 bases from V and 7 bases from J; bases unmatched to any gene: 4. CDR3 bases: TGTGCCAGCAGCCCGGGGGGGAGGAATGAGCAGTTCTTC. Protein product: CASSPGGRNEQFF.

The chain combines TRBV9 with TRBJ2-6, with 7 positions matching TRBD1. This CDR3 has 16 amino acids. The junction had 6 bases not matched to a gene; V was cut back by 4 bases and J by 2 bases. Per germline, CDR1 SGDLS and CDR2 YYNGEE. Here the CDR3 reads CASSPDRVTGANVLTF. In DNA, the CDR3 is TGTGCCAGCAGCCCCGACAGGGTGACTGGGGCCAACGTCCTGACTTTC. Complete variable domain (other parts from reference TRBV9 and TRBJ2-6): DSGVTQTPKHLITATGQRVTLRCSPRSGDLSVYWYQQSLDQGLQFLIQYYNGEERAKGNILERFSAQQFPDLHSELNLSSLELGDSALYFCASSPDRVTGANVLTFGAGSRLTVL.

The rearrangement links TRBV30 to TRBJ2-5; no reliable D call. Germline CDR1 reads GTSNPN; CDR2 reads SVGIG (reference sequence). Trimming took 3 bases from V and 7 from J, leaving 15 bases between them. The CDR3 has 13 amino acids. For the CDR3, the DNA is TGTGCCTGGAGCCAGACGAAGCGTGGGACCCAGTACTTC. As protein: CAWSQTKRGTQYF.

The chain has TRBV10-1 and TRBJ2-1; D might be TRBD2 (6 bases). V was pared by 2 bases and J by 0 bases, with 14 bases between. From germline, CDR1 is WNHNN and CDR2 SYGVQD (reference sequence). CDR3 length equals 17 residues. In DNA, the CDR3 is TGCGCCAGCAGTGAGCGGGACTTACTATACTCCTACAATGAGCAGTTCTTC. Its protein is CASSERDLLYSYNEQFF.

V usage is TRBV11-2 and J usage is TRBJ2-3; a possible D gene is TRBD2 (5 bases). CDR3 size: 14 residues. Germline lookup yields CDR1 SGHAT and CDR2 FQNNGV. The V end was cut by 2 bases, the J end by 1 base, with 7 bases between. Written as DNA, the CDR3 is TGTGCCAGCAGCTTAAACGGGGGCACAGATACGCAGTATTTT. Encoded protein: CASSLNGGTDTQYF.

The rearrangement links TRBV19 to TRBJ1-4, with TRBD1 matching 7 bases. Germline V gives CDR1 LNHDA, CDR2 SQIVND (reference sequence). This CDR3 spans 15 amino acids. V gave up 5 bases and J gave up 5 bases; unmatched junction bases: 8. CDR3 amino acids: CASSATGQTNEKLFF. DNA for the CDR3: TGTGCCAGTAGTGCTACGGGACAGACAAATGAAAAACTGTTTTTT.

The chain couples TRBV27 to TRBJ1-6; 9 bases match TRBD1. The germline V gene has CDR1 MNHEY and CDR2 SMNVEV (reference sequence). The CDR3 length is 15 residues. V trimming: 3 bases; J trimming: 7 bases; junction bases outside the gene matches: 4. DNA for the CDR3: TGTGCCAGCAGTTTCCGAGGACAGGGGAATTCACCCCTCCACTTT. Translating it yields CASSFRGQGNSPLHF.

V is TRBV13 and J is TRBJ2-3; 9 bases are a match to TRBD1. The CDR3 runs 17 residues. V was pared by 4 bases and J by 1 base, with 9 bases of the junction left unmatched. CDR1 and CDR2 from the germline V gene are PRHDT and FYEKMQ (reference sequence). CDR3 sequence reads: CASSSLRGQGRTDTQYF. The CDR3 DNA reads TGTGCCAGCAGCTCACTTAGGGGACAGGGACGCACAGATACGCAGTATTTT.

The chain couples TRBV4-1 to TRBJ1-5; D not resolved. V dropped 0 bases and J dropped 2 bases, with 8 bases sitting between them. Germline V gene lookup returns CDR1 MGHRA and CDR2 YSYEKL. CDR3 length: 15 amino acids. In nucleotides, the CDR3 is TGCGCCAGCAGCCAAGACGACGGTCGCAATCAGCCCCAGCATTTT. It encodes CASSQDDGRNQPQHF.

CDR3 residues: CSVEGTENTEAFF. CDR3 nucleotides: TGCAGCGTTGAGGGGACGGAGAACACTGAAGCTTTCTTT. The chain uses TRBV29-1 and TRBJ1-1, with D possibly TRBD1 on 5 matching bases. Trimming removed 3 bases from V and 1 base from J, with 9 bases in between. CDR3 length: 13 residues. Germline values: CDR1 SQVTM, CDR2 ANQGSEA.

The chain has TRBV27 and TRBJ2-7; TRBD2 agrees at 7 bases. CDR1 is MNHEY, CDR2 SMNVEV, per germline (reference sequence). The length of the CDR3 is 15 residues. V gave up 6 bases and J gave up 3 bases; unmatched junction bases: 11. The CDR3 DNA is TGTGCCAGCAGCCCTCGCGGGAGCCATTTCTACGAGCAGTACTTC. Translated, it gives CASSPRGSHFYEQYF.

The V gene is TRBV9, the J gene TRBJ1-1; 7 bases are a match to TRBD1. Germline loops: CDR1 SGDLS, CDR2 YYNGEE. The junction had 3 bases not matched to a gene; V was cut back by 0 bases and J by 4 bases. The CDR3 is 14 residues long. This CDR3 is CASSVGGGLTEAFF. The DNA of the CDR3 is TGTGCCAGCAGCGTAGGAGGGGGCCTCACTGAAGCTTTCTTT.